This T cell receptor beta chain was observed in a study of cytomegalovirus exposure and HLA in healthy donors. Across the study: A preliminary data release comprised 80 million or so unique TCRs obtained from HLA-typed donors. General observations from the study: A list of roughly 180 TCR beta chains associated with cytomegalovirus was given. Analysis was performed later, and it showed HLA-associated TCR beta chains to be more clonally expanded than equally common others.

Worth noting for this clone: Its antigen remains unidentified. This same CDR3 is encoded by further DNA sequences in the sample.

This CDR3 comprises 17 residues. Germline V gene sequence: CDR1 SGHRS, CDR2 YFSETQ. V was clipped by 0 bases and J by 6 bases; unmatched bases: 12. The PCR made use of 60 Vbeta and 13 Jbeta primers. The method was immunoSEQ multiplex PCR; TCRdb's version includes in-frame clones alone and lacks a portion of them. The table includes 150,000 to 180,000 clones, 70% to 85% detected once. The sequence came from a man aged 30 to 45 in good health and CMV-seronegative. The J gene is TRBJ2-1, the V gene TRBV5-1, with TRBD2 identical over 7 bases. Sequenced input: PBMCs. The DNA of the CDR3 is TGCGCCAGCAGCTTGGTGCCTAGCGGAGGGGTTTTCAATGAGCAGTTCTTC. It translates to CASSLVPSGGVFNEQFF.